Listed below are T cell receptor beta chains from one sample, sequenced in a study of blood T cells in healthy people across ages. TCRdb recomputed calls from the 5' RACE reads with MiXCR, one row per CDR3 protein. In the table there are some 790,000 distinct CDR3 sequences, around 30% of which are singletons. The sample was blood. The receptors here all came from an elderly woman in good health. Both conserved end residues are part of each CDR3. Fields, in order: V gene, clone size, D gene, J gene, CDR3 length, CDR3 DNA, CDR3 protein. The D gene is left open where the match is weak. The size field is filled for only some rows; it gives once, few, many or a size class.

TRBV7-9,many,-,TRBJ1-2,14,TGTGCCAGCAGTCCACAGGGTGTCTGGCGTGGCTACACCTTC,CASSPQGVWRGYTF
TRBV4-1,many,-,TRBJ2-3,14,TGCGCCAGCAGCCAAGATGGGGACCGAGATACGCAGTATTTT,CASSQDGDRDTQYF
TRBV5-6,few,TRBD2,TRBJ2-1,19,TGTGCCAGCAGCTCCTACTATCGTGATAGCGGGGGGGCGTACAATGAGCAGTTCTTC,CASSSYYRDSGGAYNEQFF
TRBV7-8,few,-,TRBJ1-1,14,TGTGCCAGCAGCTTAAACTCGGGGTTTACTGAAGCTTTCTTT,CASSLNSGFTEAFF
TRBV20-1,-,TRBD2,TRBJ2-5,14,TGCAGTGCTGCGACTAGCGGGGGCCGGGAGACCCAGTACTTC,CSAATSGGRETQYF
TRBV20-1,many,-,TRBJ1-2,10,TGCAGTGCTCCGTCGTATGGCTACACCTTC,CSAPSYGYTF
TRBV6-5,few,-,TRBJ1-2,15,TGTGCCAGCAGTTACTCGAGTGGGGTGCCCTATGGCTACACCTTC,CASSYSSGVPYGYTF
TRBV20-1,many,TRBD1,TRBJ1-2,13,TGCAGTGCTAGAGTTGACAGGGGGCTTGGCTACACCTTC,CSARVDRGLGYTF
TRBV7-2,-,-,TRBJ2-6,14,TGTGCCCGCAGCTTAGTAACTGGGGCCGACGTCCTGACTTTC,CARSLVTGADVLTF
TRBV27,many,-,TRBJ2-6,14,TGTGCCAGCAGTTTACGGTCTGGGGCCAACGTCCTGACTTTC,CASSLRSGANVLTF
TRBV11-2,-,TRBD1,TRBJ2-2,16,TGTGCCAGCAGCTCAAAGAGGACAGGGATCCCCGGGGAGCTGTTTTTT,CASSSKRTGIPGELFF
TRBV20-1,-,TRBD2,TRBJ2-7,15,TGCAGTGCTGGTGGATCTAGCGGGAGTAGGTACGAGCAGTACTTC,CSAGGSSGSRYEQYF
TRBV5-5,many,-,TRBJ2-5,13,TGTGCCAGCAGCTTCCAGGTTCTAGAGACCCAGTACTTC,CASSFQVLETQYF
TRBV6-5,-,TRBD2,TRBJ2-7,16,TGTGCCAGCAGCTGGGGAGGACTAGCGGGACCCTACGAGCAGTACTTC,CASSWGGLAGPYEQYF
TRBV28,once,-,TRBJ2-2,13,TGTGCCAGCAGTTCCGGACTTACCGGGGAGCTGTTTTTT,CASSSGLTGELFF
TRBV18,many,-,TRBJ2-7,15,TGTGCCAGCTCACCATTCTTATCAGGGACCTACGAGCAGTACTTC,CASSPFLSGTYEQYF
TRBV12-3/TRBV12-4,-,-,TRBJ1-1,12,TGTGCCAGCACCCATGATAACACTGAAGCTTTCTTT,CASTHDNTEAFF
TRBV20-1,once,TRBD2,TRBJ2-7,15,TGTAGTCTGGGTCAGCGGGGGGTTTCCTACAATGAGCAGTACTTC,CSLGQRGVSYNEQYF
TRBV6-2/TRBV6-3,many,-,TRBJ2-7,15,TGTGCCAGCAGTTATTGGACCGGGAGCTCCTACGAGCAGTACTTC,CASSYWTGSSYEQYF
TRBV5-1,many,TRBD1,TRBJ1-1,14,TGCGCCAGCAGCTCAAGACAGGGAGCGGCTGAAGCTTTCTTT,CASSSRQGAAEAFF
TRBV7-9,many,-,TRBJ1-2,14,TGTGCCAGCAGCCGCGGGACGGCAAACTATGGCTACACCTTC,CASSRGTANYGYTF
TRBV12-3/TRBV12-4,-,TRBD2,TRBJ2-1,17,TGTGCCAGCAGTTTAAAAGCTAGCGGACTCTCCTACAATGAGCAGTTCTTC,CASSLKASGLSYNEQFF
TRBV7-2,many,TRBD1,TRBJ2-1,13,TGTGCCAGCAGCCCGGACAGGGGGCATGAGCAGTTCTTC,CASSPDRGHEQFF
TRBV12-3/TRBV12-4,many,TRBD1,TRBJ1-5,15,TGTGCCAGCAGGGCCACAGGGGTTAGCAATCAGCCCCAGCATTTT,CASRATGVSNQPQHF
TRBV3-1,many,TRBD2,TRBJ2-5,16,TGTGCCAGCAGCCAAGATGCCGGGGGGTTAGGGGAGACCCAGTACTTC,CASSQDAGGLGETQYF
TRBV5-1,many,-,TRBJ2-3,14,TGCGCCAGCGGGCGGCAGGAAATCCTAGATACGCAGTATTTT,CASGRQEILDTQYF
TRBV29-1,many,-,TRBJ2-3,15,TGCAGCGTTATGGAGAGCGGACCTAGCACAGATACGCAGTATTTT,CSVMESGPSTDTQYF
TRBV6-2/TRBV6-3,-,-,TRBJ2-1,14,TGTGCCAGCAGGTCCTTAGTACAGAAGAATGAGCAGTTCTTC,CASRSLVQKNEQFF
TRBV15,-,TRBD2,TRBJ2-3,16,TGTGCCACCACCCGAAGGCGGGGGAGGGGCACAGATACGCAGTATTTT,CATTRRRGRGTDTQYF
TRBV27,many,TRBD2,TRBJ2-5,15,TGTGCCAGCAGGACGGAGGCGGGGGGGTATGAGACCCAGTACTTC,CASRTEAGGYETQYF
TRBV3-1,many,-,TRBJ2-1,14,TGTGCCAGCAGCCAAGTCCACCGGTACAATGAGCAGTTCTTC,CASSQVHRYNEQFF
TRBV6-5,few,TRBD1,TRBJ1-1,12,TGTGCCACCAGAGGGGGCGACACTGAAGCTTTCTTT,CATRGGDTEAFF
TRBV20-1,many,TRBD2,TRBJ2-1,15,TGCAGTGCTAGAGATATTGGCGGGGGGGCCAATGAGCAGTTCTTC,CSARDIGGGANEQFF
TRBV25-1,many,TRBD1,TRBJ2-5,14,TGTGCCAGCAGTGAAGCAGGGGGCCAAGAGACCCAGTACTTC,CASSEAGGQETQYF
TRBV2,-,TRBD1,TRBJ1-5,15,TGTGCCAGTAGAGAAGGGGACAGGGCGGGTCAGCCCCAGCATTTT,CASREGDRAGQPQHF
TRBV4-2,many,TRBD1,TRBJ1-2,13,TGTGCCAGCAGCCCGGGACAGAACGATGGCTACACCTTC,CASSPGQNDGYTF
TRBV5-1,many,TRBD2,TRBJ2-7,17,TGCGCCAGCAGCTTCGGACTAGCGGGGGTCATGACCTACGAGCAGTACTTC,CASSFGLAGVMTYEQYF
TRBV3-1,many,-,TRBJ2-1,15,TGTGCCAGCAGCCAAGACAGGAAGGGGTACAATGAGCAGTTCTTC,CASSQDRKGYNEQFF
TRBV4-1,-,TRBD2,TRBJ2-3,16,TGCGCCAGCAGCCAGACTAGCGGGAGGGGCACAGATACGCAGTATTTT,CASSQTSGRGTDTQYF
TRBV7-2,many,-,TRBJ2-2,15,TGTGCCAGCAGCCTCGACAGCGCGAACACCGGGGAGCTGTTTTTT,CASSLDSANTGELFF
TRBV12-3/TRBV12-4,many,-,TRBJ2-1,14,TGTGCCAGCCAAGGAAGAACTACCTACAATGAGCAGTTCTTC,CASQGRTTYNEQFF
TRBV2,-,-,TRBJ1-4,14,TGTGCCGCCGGGTCGGGGCTGATTAATGAAAAACTGTTTTTT,CAAGSGLINEKLFF
TRBV30,once,-,TRBJ2-1,14,TGTGCCTGGAGTGTTACGGGGGCAGGCAATGAGCAGTTCTTC,CAWSVTGAGNEQFF
TRBV2,few,TRBD2,TRBJ2-4,13,TGTGCCAGCAGCAAAAATCGGGGGGACATTCAGTACTTC,CASSKNRGDIQYF
TRBV5-5,many,TRBD2,TRBJ2-1,13,TGTGCCAGCAGTTGGACTAGCGGGGGAGAGCAGTTCTTC,CASSWTSGGEQFF
TRBV30,few,-,TRBJ1-2,13,TGTGCCTGGTCCTCCCTGGCTAGGGTTGGCTACACCTTC,CAWSSLARVGYTF
TRBV9,few,-,TRBJ2-2,16,TGTGCCAGCAGCGTAGACGGGACCCTTCTCACCGGGGAGCTGTTTTTT,CASSVDGTLLTGELFF
TRBV6-1,-,-,TRBJ1-1,14,TGTGCCAGCAGTGAAGCGGGTTCGAACACTGAAGCTTTCTTT,CASSEAGSNTEAFF
TRBV20-1,many,TRBD1,TRBJ2-3,16,TGCAGTGCTAGATCCCCCGGGACAGTAGACACAGATACGCAGTATTTT,CSARSPGTVDTDTQYF